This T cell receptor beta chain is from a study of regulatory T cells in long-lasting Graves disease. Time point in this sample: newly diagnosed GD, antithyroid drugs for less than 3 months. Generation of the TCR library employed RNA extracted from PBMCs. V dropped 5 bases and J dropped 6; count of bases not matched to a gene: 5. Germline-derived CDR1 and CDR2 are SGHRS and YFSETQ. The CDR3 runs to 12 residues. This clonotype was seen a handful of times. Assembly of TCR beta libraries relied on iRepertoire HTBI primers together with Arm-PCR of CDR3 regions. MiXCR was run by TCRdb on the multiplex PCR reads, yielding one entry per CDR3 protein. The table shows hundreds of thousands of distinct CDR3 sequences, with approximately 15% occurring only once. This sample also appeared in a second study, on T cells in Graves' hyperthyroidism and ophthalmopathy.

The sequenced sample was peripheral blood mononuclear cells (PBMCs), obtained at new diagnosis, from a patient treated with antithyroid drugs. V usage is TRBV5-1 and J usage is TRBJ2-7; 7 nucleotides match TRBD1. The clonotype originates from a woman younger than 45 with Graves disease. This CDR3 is CASSPQGFEQYF. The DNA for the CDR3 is TGCGCCAGCAGTCCACAGGGGTTCGAGCAGTACTTC.